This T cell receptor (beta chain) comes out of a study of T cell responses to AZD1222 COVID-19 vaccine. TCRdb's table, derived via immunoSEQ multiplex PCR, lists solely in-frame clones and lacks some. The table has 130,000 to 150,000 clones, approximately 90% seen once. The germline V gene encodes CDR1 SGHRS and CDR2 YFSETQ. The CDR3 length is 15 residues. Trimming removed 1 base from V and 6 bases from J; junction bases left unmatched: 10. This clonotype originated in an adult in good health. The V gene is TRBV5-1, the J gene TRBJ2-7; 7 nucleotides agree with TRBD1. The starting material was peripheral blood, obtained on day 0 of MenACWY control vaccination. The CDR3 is CASSLPLAGGIEQYF. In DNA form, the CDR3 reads TGCGCCAGCAGCTTGCCCCTGGCAGGGGGAATCGAGCAGTACTTC. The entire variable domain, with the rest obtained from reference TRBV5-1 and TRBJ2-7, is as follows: KAGVTQTPRYLIKTRGQQVTLSCSPISGHRSVSWYQQTPGQGLQFLFEYFSETQRNKGNFPGRFSGRQFSNSRSEMNVSTLELGDSALYLCASSLPLAGGIEQYFGPGTRLTVT.